Listed here are 30 T cell receptor beta chains from one sample, sequenced in a study of OX40 agonist ivuxolimab in advanced cancers. Using immunoSEQ multiplex PCR, the repertoire was profiled, and TCRdb retains in-frame clones only, with some absent. The data contain about 82,000 clones, around 90% of them singletons. The specimen comprised CD4+ or CD8+ T cells sorted from blood, sampled in a trial of the OX40 agonist ivuxolimab. These receptor sequences come from an adult with an advanced solid tumor such as melanoma, head and neck, liver or kidney cancer.

The sample holds one count of this clone. This chain uses TRBV5-1 with TRBJ2-1, with 7 nucleotides matching TRBD1. V lost 7 bases to trimming and J lost 3 bases; unmatched junction nucleotides: 16. CDR1 SGHRS and CDR2 YFSETQ come from the germline V gene. CDR3 size: 17 residues. CDR3 DNA: TGCGCCAGCGTCATTGATATCCGGGACAGTCGCTACAATGAGCAGTTCTTC. This translates into CASVIDIRDSRYNEQFF.

This chain connects TRBV7-9 to TRBJ1-1; no clear D gene. There are 13 residues in the CDR3. The V end was cut by 4 bases, the J end by 2 bases, with 8 bases between. Germline V gene data show CDR1 as SEHNR and CDR2 as FQNEAQ (reference sequence). The DNA for the CDR3 is TGTGCCAGCAGCTCCCTAGGAAACACTGAAGCTTTCTTT. It encodes CASSSLGNTEAFF.

The chain links TRBV15 to TRBJ2-5, with 8 bases matching TRBD1. With V trimmed by 3 bases and J by 5 bases, 11 bases remained unmatched. Looked up from germline, CDR1 is LNHNV and CDR2 is YYDKDF (reference sequence). The CDR3 sequence is 16 residues long. The DNA of the CDR3 is TGTGCCACCAGCAGGGACTCCGCGACAGGGGAGGAGACCCAGTACTTC. As protein: CATSRDSATGEETQYF.

V usage is TRBV30 and J usage is TRBJ1-4; D might be TRBD1 (6 bases). Trimming removed 2 bases at V and 2 bases at J, with 9 bases between. Looked up from germline, CDR1 is GTSNPN and CDR2 is SVGIG (reference sequence). The CDR3 sequence is 14 residues long. The CDR3 DNA is TGTGCCTGGAGTAGGGACACGACTAATGAAAAACTGTTTTTT. This sequence encodes CAWSRDTTNEKLFF. The full variable domain, its missing parts supplied by reference TRBV30 and TRBJ1-4, is SQTIHQWPATLVQPVGSPLSLECTVEGTSNPNLYWYRQAAGRGLQLLFYSVGIGQISSEVPQNLSASRPQDRQFILSSKKLLLSDSGFYLCAWSRDTTNEKLFFGSGTQLSVL.

The chain couples TRBV19 to TRBJ1-2, with unresolved D. This CDR3 has 15 residues. Per the germline V gene, CDR1 is LNHDA and CDR2 is SQIVND (reference sequence). Trimming cost V 2 bases and J 6 bases, with 16 bases left between them. The CDR3 here is CASSISPAGGDGYTF. DNA of the CDR3: TGTGCCAGTAGTATATCCCCGGCGGGCGGCGATGGCTACACCTTC.

V and J are TRBV19 and TRBJ2-6, with D unresolved. The CDR3 sequence is 15 residues long. Germline lookup yields CDR1 LNHDA and CDR2 SQIVND (reference sequence). Trimming stripped 11 bases from V and 0 bases from J, with 14 bases between. This chain's CDR3 is CASTQRTSGANVLTF. CDR3 DNA: TGTGCCTCGACACAACGAACCTCTGGGGCCAACGTCCTGACTTTC.

The CDR3 DNA sequence: TGTGCCTGGGGACCCGGACAGGGTGGTCGGAACATTCAGTACTTC. It yields the protein CAWGPGQGGRNIQYF. This chain links TRBV30 with TRBJ2-4; 8 positions match TRBD1. Germline values: CDR1 GTSNPN, CDR2 SVGIG (reference sequence). V gave up 5 bases and J gave up 7 bases; unmatched junction bases: 13. This CDR3 comprises 15 residues.

The CDR3 is CAISDNGLDQPQHF. The DNA of the CDR3 is TGTGCCATCAGTGATAATGGGCTAGATCAGCCCCAGCATTTT. The chain is built from TRBV10-3 and TRBJ1-5; D ambiguous. V was trimmed by 3 bases and J by 5 bases, leaving 11 bases between them. The CDR3 sequence is 14 residues long. CDR1 and CDR2 (germline): ENHRY, SYGVKD.

This sequence joins TRBV18 and TRBJ1-2, with D perhaps matching TRBD1 (5 bases). CDR1 is KGHSH, CDR2 LQKENI, per germline. This CDR3 has 16 residues. With 7 bases removed from V and 1 base from J, the gap between germline ends came to 19 bases. This CDR3 is CASLQTSGTDNYGYTF. CDR3 sequence (DNA): TGTGCCAGCTTACAAACCTCCGGGACCGATAACTATGGCTACACCTTC.

The CDR3 loop is CASKVGRGPDTQYF. Written as DNA, the CDR3 is TGTGCCAGTAAGGTCGGGAGGGGGCCAGATACGCAGTATTTT. This chain links TRBV19 with TRBJ2-3, with D tentatively TRBD2 (8 bases). Germline V gives CDR1 LNHDA, CDR2 SQIVND (reference sequence). V was clipped by 7 bases and J by 4 bases, with 15 bases between them. This CDR3 has 14 amino acids.

The chain is built from TRBV4-2 and TRBJ2-7; 13 positions agree with TRBD2. This CDR3 is built from 16 residues. Looked up from germline, CDR1 is LGHNA and CDR2 is YNFKEQ. With 3 bases clipped from V and 7 bases from J, the junction kept 9 bases outside the gene matches. The CDR3 protein is CASSQSGTSGTGEQYF. The CDR3 DNA reads TGTGCCAGCAGCCAGTCCGGGACTAGCGGGACGGGGGAGCAGTACTTC.

This clone was recorded only once. This chain joins TRBV7-8 and TRBJ2-5, with D possibly being TRBD2 (6 bases). Between the trimmed V and J ends, which lost 1 base and 1 base, there was a span of 13 bases. The CDR3 sequence is 16 residues long. Germline lookup yields CDR1 SGHVS and CDR2 FQNEAQ. CDR3 sequence: CASSLGLRDFQETQYF. The CDR3 DNA sequence: TGTGCCAGCAGCTTAGGACTCCGGGACTTCCAAGAGACCCAGTACTTC.

The chain is built from TRBV2 and TRBJ1-2; D is perhaps TRBD1 (5 bases). Germline V gene lookup returns CDR1 SNHLY and CDR2 FYNNEI. V lost 4 bases and J lost 8, with 11 bases in between. The CDR3 spans 12 residues. The CDR3 nucleotides read TGTGCCAGCAGTGGGAGGGACCGCGGCTACACCTTC. This sequence encodes CASSGRDRGYTF.

The chain carries TRBV19 and TRBJ2-7; D is uncertain. This CDR3 has 14 residues. Trimming cost V 2 bases and J 0 bases, with 8 bases left between them. Germline values: CDR1 LNHDA, CDR2 SQIVND (reference sequence). DNA for the CDR3: TGTGCCAGTAGTATAACCCAGGCCTCCTACGAGCAGTACTTC. As protein: CASSITQASYEQYF.

The chain joins TRBV5-4 to TRBJ2-7; D is ambiguous. This CDR3 is built from 12 residues. Germline assignment: CDR1 SGHNT and CDR2 YYREEE (reference sequence). V lost 4 bases, J lost 7 bases, and 12 bases lay in between. The CDR3 sequence: CASSSRLGEQYF. The CDR3 DNA reads as TGTGCCAGCAGCAGTCGGCTGGGGGAGCAGTACTTC.

V and J are TRBV5-1 and TRBJ2-2; 10 bases map to TRBD1. Germline assignment: CDR1 SGHRS and CDR2 YFSETQ. The CDR3 is 15 residues long. The junction had 8 bases not matched to a gene; V was cut back by 5 bases and J by 7 bases. This chain's CDR3 is CASRLDRGLGGELFF. The CDR3 coding sequence is TGCGCCAGCAGGCTCGACAGGGGGCTCGGCGGGGAGCTGTTTTTT.

The chain carries TRBV7-9 and TRBJ1-2; D is unclear. Germline V CDR1 and CDR2: SEHNR, FQNEAQ (reference sequence). The CDR3 covers 15 residues. Trimming stripped 1 base from V and 6 bases from J, with 15 bases between. CDR3 nucleotide sequence: TGTGCCAGCAGCTTAGATCGTGGTATTCGGGATGGCTACACCTTC. Translating gives CASSLDRGIRDGYTF.

V and J are TRBV25-1 and TRBJ2-1; TRBD1 matches at 8 bases. In germline, CDR1 is MGHDK, CDR2 SYGVNS. CDR3 size: 14 residues. The trim removed 6 bases at V and 8 bases at J, leaving 9 bases unmatched. The CDR3 sequence: CASRDGQGGYEQFF. CDR3 DNA: TGTGCCAGCAGGGATGGACAGGGTGGATATGAGCAGTTCTTC.

This rearrangement joins TRBV5-1 to TRBJ1-3; 8 bases fit TRBD1. CDR1 SGHRS and CDR2 YFSETQ come from the germline V gene. J gave up 2 bases and V 4 bases, and 8 bases lay outside the gene matches. The CDR3 is made up of 16 amino acids. CDR3 bases: TGCGCCAGCAGCCTACGACAGGGGCTGACTGGAAACACCATATATTTT. Encoded protein: CASSLRQGLTGNTIYF.

The V and J genes are TRBV2 and TRBJ1-2; 9 nucleotides match TRBD1. Losses at the gene ends were 6 bases for V and 4 bases for J; bases not matched to a gene: 9. Germline CDR1 is SNHLY and CDR2 is FYNNEI. This CDR3 comprises 15 residues. DNA for the CDR3: TGTGCCAGCAGCCGGGACAGGGAAGGTATCTATGGCTACACCTTC. Protein: CASSRDREGIYGYTF.

The chain is built from TRBV7-9 and TRBJ1-2; the D gene is possibly TRBD1 (6 bases). The CDR3 length is 13 residues. V lost 5 bases, J lost 7 bases, and 14 bases lay in between. From germline, CDR1 is SEHNR and CDR2 FQNEAQ (reference sequence). Here the CDR3 reads CASSPPGAGGYTF. The CDR3 bases are TGTGCCAGCAGCCCCCCAGGGGCCGGTGGCTACACCTTC.

This chain links TRBV6-6 with TRBJ1-2; TRBD1 matches 7 bases. J was trimmed by 0 bases and V by 2 bases; bases with no gene match: 6. CDR3 length: 16 amino acids. Germline V gives CDR1 MNHNY, CDR2 SVGAGI (reference sequence). This CDR3 reads CASSYLRDSPNYGYTF. In DNA, the CDR3 is TGTGCCAGCAGTTACCTGCGGGACAGTCCTAACTATGGCTACACCTTC.

The chain links TRBV27 to TRBJ1-6; D gene uncertain. Between the trimmed V and J ends, which lost 2 bases and 0 bases, there was a span of 5 bases. From germline, CDR1 is MNHEY and CDR2 SMNVEV (reference sequence). The CDR3 runs 15 residues. CDR3 loop: CASSLLGSYNSPLHF. The CDR3 nucleotides are TGTGCCAGCAGTTTACTCGGCTCCTATAATTCACCCCTCCACTTT.

The chain uses TRBV6-1 and TRBJ2-1; 7 bases map to TRBD2. Trimming took 7 bases from V and 8 from J; bases not matched to a gene: 8. This CDR3 region has 13 residues. Germline V lookup: CDR1 MNHNS, CDR2 SASEGT. The CDR3 reads CASIRFAGDEQFF. CDR3 coding DNA: TGTGCCAGCATTCGATTCGCGGGGGATGAGCAGTTCTTC.

The chain uses TRBV30 and TRBJ1-4, with 9 nucleotides matching TRBD1. The junction had 12 bases not matched to a gene; V was cut back by 2 bases and J by 8 bases. The CDR3 has 16 amino acids. Germline V gene lookup returns CDR1 GTSNPN and CDR2 SVGIG (reference sequence). The CDR3 region is CAWSRLTGGRDEKLFF. The CDR3 DNA sequence: TGTGCCTGGAGTCGCCTCACAGGGGGCCGGGACGAAAAACTGTTTTTT.

The chain joins TRBV6-1 to TRBJ2-7; D possibly corresponds to TRBD2 (6 bases). The CDR3 is 15 residues long. Trimming removed 1 base from V and 2 bases from J, with 12 bases in between. Per the germline V gene, CDR1 is MNHNS and CDR2 is SASEGT. Written as DNA, the CDR3 is TGTGCCAGCAGTGAAGGGAGGGTGTCAACCTACGAGCAGTACTTC. It translates to CASSEGRVSTYEQYF.

The V and J genes are TRBV18 and TRBJ2-6; tentatively, D is TRBD2 (5 bases). This CDR3 has 17 residues. V shed 2 bases and J shed 0 bases, with 11 bases lying between them. Germline CDR1 reads KGHSH; CDR2 reads LQKENI. The CDR3 spells CASSPSGRSSGANVLTF. Here the CDR3 DNA reads TGTGCCAGCTCACCAAGCGGCCGCAGCTCTGGGGCCAACGTCCTGACTTTC. Together with reference TRBV18 and TRBJ2-6, the CDR3 gives the full variable domain: NAGVMQNPRHLVRRRGQEARLRCSPMKGHSHVYWYRQLPEEGLKFMVYLQKENIIDESGMPKERFSAEFPKEGPSILRIQQVVRGDSAAYFCASSPSGRSSGANVLTFGAGSRLTVL.

V is TRBV2 and J is TRBJ2-7; D may be TRBD1 (6 bases). Trimming left V 7 bases short and J 4 bases short, with 11 bases between. Germline values: CDR1 SNHLY, CDR2 FYNNEI. This CDR3 is built from 12 residues. The CDR3 region is CASTKQGYEQYF. For the CDR3, the DNA is TGTGCCAGCACCAAACAGGGATACGAGCAGTACTTC.

Here the CDR3 reads CASSWRTSGELFF. CDR3 nucleotide sequence: TGTGCCAGCAGCTGGCGGACTAGCGGGGAGCTGTTTTTT. This chain joins TRBV12-1 and TRBJ2-2; no DNA check was done on the table's D call, TRBD2. TRBV12-1 represents a pseudogene. The CDR3 has 13 amino acids.

This clone appeared once. The V gene is TRBV5-1, the J gene TRBJ2-7, with D uncertain. Germline V lookup: CDR1 SGHRS, CDR2 YFSETQ. The length of the CDR3 is 13 residues. Trimming pared 4 bases from V and 2 bases from J, leaving 10 bases between. CDR3 DNA sequence: TGCGCCAGCAGCAAAGGGCCCCCCTACGAGCAGTACTTC. This codes for CASSKGPPYEQYF.